The present T cell receptor (beta chain) was sequenced within a study of cytomegalovirus exposure and HLA in healthy donors. The PCR contained 60 Vbeta and 13 Jbeta primers. TCRdb keeps only in-frame clones here, not all; method: immunoSEQ multiplex PCR. The data contain 150,000 to 200,000 clones, 75% to 90% of them singletons. Of note for this clone: Antigen specificity is unknown.

The length of the CDR3 is 16 residues. CDR1 SGHRS and CDR2 YFSETQ come from the germline V gene. The ends were cut back, 0 bases at V and 7 bases at J, with 16 bases in the middle. Whole-study results and caveats: Sequencing had likely introduced a cluster of highly shared sequence variants as an artifact. The authors enumerated over 150 TCR beta chains as linked to cytomegalovirus. Immune exposure was documented only through CMV serostatus. A later analysis linked a missense variant in DCLRE1C to the trimming of TCR beta V and J genes.

The TCR comes from a boy aged 2 to 10 in good health and CMV-seronegative. The rearrangement uses TRBV5-1 and TRBJ2-2; D unclear. Sequencing was done on a sample of PBMCs. The CDR3 protein is CASSLARIGVGGELFF. Written as DNA, the CDR3 is TGCGCCAGCAGCTTGGCCAGGATCGGCGTCGGCGGGGAGCTGTTTTTT. Together with reference TRBV5-1 and TRBJ2-2, the CDR3 gives the full variable domain: KAGVTQTPRYLIKTRGQQVTLSCSPISGHRSVSWYQQTPGQGLQFLFEYFSETQRNKGNFPGRFSGRQFSNSRSEMNVSTLELGDSALYLCASSLARIGVGGELFFGEGSRLTVL.